Given below is one TCR beta chain in context. Its antigen is unidentified. This sample is drawn from a study of T cell responses to AZD1222 COVID-19 vaccine. Study-level results: Donors were largely white British and mainly female; clonal diversity was possibly underestimated. Repertoire sampling occurred only after the peak T cell response.

Method: immunoSEQ multiplex PCR; TCRdb's copy keeps in-frame clones and lacks some. The listing records 150,000 or so clones. Germline CDR1 is SGHDT and CDR2 is YYEEEE. This CDR3 spans 13 amino acids. The germline V and J ends were trimmed by 0 bases and 5 bases, with 8 bases remaining between them. Input material: peripheral blood. The sequence was collected from an adult in good health. The chain couples TRBV5-6 to TRBJ1-1, with no clear D. Written as DNA, the CDR3 is TGTGCCAGCAGCTTGGTAGGCATGACTGAAGCTTTCTTT. It specifies CASSLVGMTEAFF. Filled out from reference TRBV5-6 and TRBJ1-1, the complete variable domain reads DAGVTQSPTHLIKTRGQQVTLRCSPKSGHDTVSWYQQALGQGPQFIFQYYEEEERQRGNFPDRFSGHQFPNYSSELNVNALLLGDSALYLCASSLVGMTEAFFGQGTRLTVV.